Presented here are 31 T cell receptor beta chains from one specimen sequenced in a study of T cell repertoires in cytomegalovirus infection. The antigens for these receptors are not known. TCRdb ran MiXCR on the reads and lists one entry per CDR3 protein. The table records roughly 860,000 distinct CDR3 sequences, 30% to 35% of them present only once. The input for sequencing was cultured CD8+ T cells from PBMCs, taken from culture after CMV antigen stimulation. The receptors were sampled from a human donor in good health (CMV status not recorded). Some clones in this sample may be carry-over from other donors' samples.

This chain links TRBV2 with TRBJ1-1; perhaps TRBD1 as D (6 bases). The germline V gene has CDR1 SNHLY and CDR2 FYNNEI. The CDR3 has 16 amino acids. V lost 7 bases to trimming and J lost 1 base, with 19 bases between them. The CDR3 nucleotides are TGTGCCAGCATCGGGACACTTTACAGAGGGAACACTGAAGCTTTCTTT. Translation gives CASIGTLYRGNTEAFF.

The CDR3 coding sequence is TGTGCTAGTGGTTGGGGACAGTATAGCAATCAGCCCCAGCATTTT. Translation gives CASGWGQYSNQPQHF. The chain recombines TRBV12-5 with TRBJ1-5, with TRBD1 identical over 7 bases. Germline values: CDR1 LGHNT, CDR2 FRNRAP. The CDR3 loop spans 15 amino acids. After removal of 4 bases from V and 0 bases from J, the junction contained 3 bases not matched to a gene.

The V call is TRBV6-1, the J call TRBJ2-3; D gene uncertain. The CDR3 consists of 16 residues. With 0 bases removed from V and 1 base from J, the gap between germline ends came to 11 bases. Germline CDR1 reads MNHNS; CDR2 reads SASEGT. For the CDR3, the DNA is TGTGCCAGCAGTGAAGCTTGGCGGCCGGGCACAGATACGCAGTATTTT. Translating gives CASSEAWRPGTDTQYF.

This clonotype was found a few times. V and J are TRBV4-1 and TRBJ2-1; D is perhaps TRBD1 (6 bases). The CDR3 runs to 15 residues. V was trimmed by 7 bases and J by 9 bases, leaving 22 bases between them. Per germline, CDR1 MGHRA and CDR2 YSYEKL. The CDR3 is CASTHGQTGIGEQFF. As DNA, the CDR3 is TGCGCCAGCACCCATGGACAGACGGGGATTGGTGAGCAGTTCTTC.

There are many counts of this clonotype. CDR3 loop: CASSRPPSAAEMHNYEQYF. For the CDR3, the DNA is TGTGCCAGCAGCCGGCCGCCATCGGCAGCCGAAATGCACAACTACGAGCAGTACTTC. This chain joins TRBV7-2 and TRBJ2-7; no clear D. The V end was cut by 5 bases, the J end by 3 bases, with 29 bases between. This CDR3 region has 19 residues. From germline, CDR1 is SGHTA and CDR2 FQGNSA.

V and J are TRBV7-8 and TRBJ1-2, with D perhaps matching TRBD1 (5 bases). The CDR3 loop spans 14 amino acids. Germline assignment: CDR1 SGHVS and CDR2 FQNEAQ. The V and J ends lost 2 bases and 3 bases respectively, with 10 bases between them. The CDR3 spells CASSLSTGDYGYTF. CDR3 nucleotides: TGTGCCAGCAGCTTAAGTACGGGGGACTATGGCTACACCTTC.

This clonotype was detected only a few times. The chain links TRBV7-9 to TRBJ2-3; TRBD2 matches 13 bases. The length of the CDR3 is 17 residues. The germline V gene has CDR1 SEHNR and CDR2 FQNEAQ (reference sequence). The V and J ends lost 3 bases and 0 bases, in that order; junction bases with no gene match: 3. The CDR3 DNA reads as TGTGCCAGCAGCTTGACTAGCGGGGGGACTAGCACAGATACGCAGTATTTT. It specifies CASSLTSGGTSTDTQYF.

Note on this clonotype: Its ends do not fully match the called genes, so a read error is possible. CDR3 sequence: CASSEGRYNELFF. The CDR3 nucleotides are TGTGCCAGCAGCGAGGGGAGATACAATGAGCTGTTCTTC. This chain uses TRBV6-6 with TRBJ2-1; D is perhaps TRBD1 or TRBD2 (5 bases each). From germline, CDR1 is MNHNY and CDR2 SVGAGI (reference sequence). This CDR3 is 13 amino acids long.

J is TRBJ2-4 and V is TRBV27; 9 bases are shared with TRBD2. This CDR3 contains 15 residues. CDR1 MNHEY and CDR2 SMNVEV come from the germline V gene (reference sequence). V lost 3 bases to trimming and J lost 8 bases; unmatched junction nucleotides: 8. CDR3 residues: CASSLRRGGGDIQYF. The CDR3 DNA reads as TGTGCCAGCAGTTTGAGGCGGGGGGGCGGTGACATTCAGTACTTC.

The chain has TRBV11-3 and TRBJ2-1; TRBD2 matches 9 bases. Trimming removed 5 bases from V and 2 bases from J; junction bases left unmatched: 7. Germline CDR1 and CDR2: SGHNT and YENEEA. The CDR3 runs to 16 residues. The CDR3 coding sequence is TGTGCCAGCAGCCCCCCCGCTAGCGGGGCCTACAATGAGCAGTTCTTC. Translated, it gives CASSPPASGAYNEQFF.

The CDR3: CASRPDVFSNQPQHF. In nucleotides, the CDR3 is TGTGCCAGCAGGCCGGATGTATTTAGCAATCAGCCCCAGCATTTT. The J gene is TRBJ1-5, the V gene TRBV27; D gene unclear. There are 15 residues in the CDR3. The germline gives CDR1 MNHEY, CDR2 SMNVEV (reference sequence). The V gene lost 6 bases and the J gene lost 0 bases, with 12 bases spanning the gap.

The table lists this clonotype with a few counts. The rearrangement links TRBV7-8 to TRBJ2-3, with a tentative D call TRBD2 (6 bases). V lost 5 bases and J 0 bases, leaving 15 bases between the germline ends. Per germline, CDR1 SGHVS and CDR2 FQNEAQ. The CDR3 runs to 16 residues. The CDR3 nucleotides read TGTGCCAGCAGCGACCGAGGAGGGAGAAGCACAGATACGCAGTATTTT. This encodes CASSDRGGRSTDTQYF. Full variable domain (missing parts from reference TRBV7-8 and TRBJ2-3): GAGVSQSPRYKVAKRGQDVALRCDPISGHVSLFWYQQALGQGPEFLTYFQNEAQLDKSGLPSDRFFAERPEGSVSTLKIQRTQQEDSAVYLCASSDRGGRSTDTQYFGPGTRLTVL.

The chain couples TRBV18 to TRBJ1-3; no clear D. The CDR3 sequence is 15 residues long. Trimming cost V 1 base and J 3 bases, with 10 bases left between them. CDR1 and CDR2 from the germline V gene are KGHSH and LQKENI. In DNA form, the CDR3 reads TGTGCCAGCTCACCACGGTTTACGTTTGGAAACACCATATATTTT. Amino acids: CASSPRFTFGNTIYF. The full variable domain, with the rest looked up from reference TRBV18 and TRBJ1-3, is NAGVMQNPRHLVRRRGQEARLRCSPMKGHSHVYWYRQLPEEGLKFMVYLQKENIIDESGMPKERFSAEFPKEGPSILRIQQVVRGDSAAYFCASSPRFTFGNTIYFGEGSWLTVV.

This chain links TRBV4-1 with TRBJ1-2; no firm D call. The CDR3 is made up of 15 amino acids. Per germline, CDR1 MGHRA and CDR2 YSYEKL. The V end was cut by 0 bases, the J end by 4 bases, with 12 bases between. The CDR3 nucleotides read TGCGCCAGCAGCCAAGATAGGGATCCCCTCTATGGCTACACCTTC. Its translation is CASSQDRDPLYGYTF.

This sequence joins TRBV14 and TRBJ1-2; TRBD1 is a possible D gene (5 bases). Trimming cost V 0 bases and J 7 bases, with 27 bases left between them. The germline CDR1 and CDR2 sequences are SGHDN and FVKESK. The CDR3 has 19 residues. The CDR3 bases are TGTGCCAGCAGCCAAGACCAACTCGGCAGGGAACCATTTTTCCGTGGCTACACCTTC. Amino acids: CASSQDQLGREPFFRGYTF.

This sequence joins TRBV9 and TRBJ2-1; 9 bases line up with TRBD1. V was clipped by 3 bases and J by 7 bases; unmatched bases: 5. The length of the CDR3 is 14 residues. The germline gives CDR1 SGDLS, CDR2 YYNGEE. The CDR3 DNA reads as TGTGCCAGCAGCGCTGACAGGGGGGGTAATGAGCAGTTCTTC. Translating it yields CASSADRGGNEQFF.

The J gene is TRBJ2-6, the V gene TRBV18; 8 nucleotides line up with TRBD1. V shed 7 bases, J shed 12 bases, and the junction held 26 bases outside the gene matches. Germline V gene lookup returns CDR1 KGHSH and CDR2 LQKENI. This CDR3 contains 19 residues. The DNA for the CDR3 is TGTGCCAGCTTATCAGCCCCGGGACAGGTATCCTCCTTCGGCGCCGTCCTGACTTTC. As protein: CASLSAPGQVSSFGAVLTF.

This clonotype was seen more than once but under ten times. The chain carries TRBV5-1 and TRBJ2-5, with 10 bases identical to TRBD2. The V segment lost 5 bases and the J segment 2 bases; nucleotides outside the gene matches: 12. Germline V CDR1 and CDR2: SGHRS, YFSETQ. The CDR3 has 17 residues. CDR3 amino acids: CASSGPTSGEPQETQYF. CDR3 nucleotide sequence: TGCGCCAGCAGTGGCCCAACTAGCGGGGAACCTCAAGAGACCCAGTACTTC.

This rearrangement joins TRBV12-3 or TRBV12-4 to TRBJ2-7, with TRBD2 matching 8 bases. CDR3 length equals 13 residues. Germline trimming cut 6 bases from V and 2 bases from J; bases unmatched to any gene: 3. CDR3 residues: CASRDSGAYEQYF. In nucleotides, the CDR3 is TGTGCCAGCAGGGATAGCGGGGCCTACGAGCAGTACTTC.

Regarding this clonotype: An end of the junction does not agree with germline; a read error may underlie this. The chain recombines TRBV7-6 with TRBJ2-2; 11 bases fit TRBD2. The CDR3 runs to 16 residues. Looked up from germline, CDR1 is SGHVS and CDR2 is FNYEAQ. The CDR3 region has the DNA TGTGCCTGCAGCTTATCACTAGCGGGGGCCACCGGGGAGCTGTTTTTT. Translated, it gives CACSLSLAGATGELFF.

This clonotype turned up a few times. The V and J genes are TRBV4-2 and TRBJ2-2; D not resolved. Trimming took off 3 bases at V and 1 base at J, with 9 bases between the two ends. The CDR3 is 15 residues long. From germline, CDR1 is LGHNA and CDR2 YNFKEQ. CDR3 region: CASSHHGLNTGELFF. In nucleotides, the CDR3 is TGTGCCAGCAGCCATCATGGCCTGAACACCGGGGAGCTGTTTTTT.

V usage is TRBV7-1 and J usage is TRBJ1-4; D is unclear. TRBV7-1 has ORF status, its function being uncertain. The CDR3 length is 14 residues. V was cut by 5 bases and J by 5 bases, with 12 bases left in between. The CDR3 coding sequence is TGTGCCAGCAGCAATGGGCAGAACAATGAAAAACTGTTTTTT. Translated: CASSNGQNNEKLFF.

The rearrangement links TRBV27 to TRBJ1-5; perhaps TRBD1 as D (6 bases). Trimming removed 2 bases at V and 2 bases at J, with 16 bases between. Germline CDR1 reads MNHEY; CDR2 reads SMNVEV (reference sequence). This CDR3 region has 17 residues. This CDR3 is CASSLRQRGGGNQPQHF. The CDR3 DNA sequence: TGTGCCAGCAGTTTAAGACAGCGGGGGGGCGGCAATCAGCCCCAGCATTTT.

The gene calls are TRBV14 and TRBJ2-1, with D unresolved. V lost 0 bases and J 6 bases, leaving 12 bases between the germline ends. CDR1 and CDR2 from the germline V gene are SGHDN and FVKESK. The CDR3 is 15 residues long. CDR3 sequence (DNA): TGTGCCAGCAGCCAAGATGGGGTAGGCTTCAATGAGCAGTTCTTC. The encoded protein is CASSQDGVGFNEQFF.

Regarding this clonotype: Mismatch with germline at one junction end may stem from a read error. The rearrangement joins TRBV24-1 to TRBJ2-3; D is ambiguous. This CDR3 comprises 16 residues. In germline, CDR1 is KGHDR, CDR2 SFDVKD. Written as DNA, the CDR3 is TGTGACACCAGTGATCCCTATTATACTAGCACAGATACGCAGTATTTT. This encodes CDTSDPYYTSTDTQYF.

CDR3 sequence reads: CANTTGTGGVQETQYF. The CDR3 coding sequence is TGTGCCAACACAACCGGGACAGGGGGGGTACAAGAGACCCAGTACTTC. This chain uses TRBV6-1 with TRBJ2-5; 11 nucleotides align to TRBD1. The V gene's germline CDR1 is MNHNS and CDR2 SASEGT. V lost 10 bases to trimming and J lost 2 bases; unmatched junction nucleotides: 12. The length of the CDR3 is 16 residues.

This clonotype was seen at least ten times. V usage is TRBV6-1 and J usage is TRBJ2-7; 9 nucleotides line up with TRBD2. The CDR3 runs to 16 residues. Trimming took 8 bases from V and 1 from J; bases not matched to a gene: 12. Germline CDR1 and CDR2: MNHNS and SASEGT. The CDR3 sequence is CASLERLAGRSYEQYF. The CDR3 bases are TGTGCCAGCCTGGAGCGGCTAGCGGGGCGTTCCTACGAGCAGTACTTC.

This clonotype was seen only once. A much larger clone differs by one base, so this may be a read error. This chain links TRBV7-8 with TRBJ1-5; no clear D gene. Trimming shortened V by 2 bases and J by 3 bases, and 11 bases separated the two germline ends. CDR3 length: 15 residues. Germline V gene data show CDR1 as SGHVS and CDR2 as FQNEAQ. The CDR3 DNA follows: TGTGCCAGCAGCTTATACGAGGCCCTCAATCAGCCCCAGCATTTT. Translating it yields CASSLYEALNQPQHF. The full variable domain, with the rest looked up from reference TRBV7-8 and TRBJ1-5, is GAGVSQSPRYKVAKRGQDVALRCDPISGHVSLFWYQQALGQGPEFLTYFQNEAQLDKSGLPSDRFFAERPEGSVSTLKIQRTQQEDSAVYLCASSLYEALNQPQHFGDGTRLSIL.

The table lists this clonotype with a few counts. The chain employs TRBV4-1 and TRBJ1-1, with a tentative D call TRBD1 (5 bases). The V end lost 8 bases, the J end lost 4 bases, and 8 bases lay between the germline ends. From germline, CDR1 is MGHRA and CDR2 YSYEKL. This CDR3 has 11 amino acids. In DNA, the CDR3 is TGCGCCAGCGGGGGGAGCACTGAAGCTTTCTTT. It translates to CASGGSTEAFF.

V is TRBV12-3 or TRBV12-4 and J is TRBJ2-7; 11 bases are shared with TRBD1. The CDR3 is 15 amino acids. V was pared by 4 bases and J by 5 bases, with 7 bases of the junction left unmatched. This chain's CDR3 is CASSSRDRGGNEQYF. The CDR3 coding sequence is TGTGCCAGCAGTTCGAGGGACAGGGGGGGAAACGAGCAGTACTTC.

This chain's CDR3 is CASSPFGTGGGQPQHF. The CDR3 region has the DNA TGTGCCAGCAGTCCCTTCGGGACAGGGGGCGGTCAGCCCCAGCATTTT. The rearrangement links TRBV6-8 to TRBJ1-5; 12 bases line up with TRBD1. The germline V gene encodes CDR1 MNHGY and CDR2 SAAAGT. This CDR3 contains 16 residues. Trimming removed 5 bases from V and 6 bases from J; junction bases left unmatched: 8.